This passage covers 12 T cell receptor beta chains from one sample sequenced in a study of blood T cell repertoires in COVID-19. This table comes from immunoSEQ multiplex PCR, and its TCRdb copy is limited to in-frame clones, with some not included. The table shows 220,000 or so clones, with about 86% occurring only once. Input material: PBMCs or T cells enriched from blood (not recorded which). The source is a woman aged 45-65 years with acute COVID-19.

The V gene is TRBV27, the J gene TRBJ1-1; TRBD1 matches at 9 bases. The trim removed 5 bases at V and 6 bases at J, leaving 4 bases unmatched. CDR1 and CDR2 from the germline V gene are MNHEY and SMNVEV (reference sequence). The CDR3 runs to 13 residues. The CDR3 DNA reads TGTGCCAGCAGTGGGACAGGGCCAGCTGAAGCTTTCTTT. It encodes CASSGTGPAEAFF.

The chain carries TRBV12-3 or TRBV12-4 and TRBJ1-1, with D uncertain. V shed 4 bases and J shed 2 bases, with 5 bases lying between them. The CDR3 contains 12 residues. As DNA, the CDR3 is TGTGCCAGCAGTTGGCCCAACACTGAAGCTTTCTTT. Its translation is CASSWPNTEAFF.

The chain uses TRBV5-1 and TRBJ2-1, with unresolved D. The V end was cut by 0 bases, the J end by 10 bases, with 11 bases between. The CDR3 totals 13 residues. In germline, CDR1 is SGHRS, CDR2 YFSETQ. CDR3: CASSLAPIGEQFF. The CDR3 coding sequence is TGCGCCAGCAGCTTGGCCCCCATCGGGGAGCAGTTCTTC.

V usage is TRBV7-8 and J usage is TRBJ1-1, with TRBD1 identical over 7 bases. This CDR3 has 13 residues. Germline CDR1 SGHVS, CDR2 FQNEAQ. V was pared by 8 bases and J by 3 bases, with 6 bases of the junction left unmatched. The CDR3 region is CASSQGIDTEAFF. In DNA, the CDR3 is TGTGCCAGCTCACAGGGGATCGACACTGAAGCTTTCTTT.

This clone qualifies as medium-sized. At the DNA level, this CDR3 is encoded by other sequences in the same sample as well. The chain recombines TRBV30 with TRBJ1-6, with D maybe TRBD1 (5 bases). Looked up from germline, CDR1 is GTSNPN and CDR2 is SVGIG (reference sequence). V lost 0 bases and J 5 bases, leaving 11 bases between the germline ends. The CDR3 sequence is 15 residues long. CDR3 loop: CAWSVVGLNNSPLHF. The CDR3 bases are TGTGCCTGGAGTGTAGTGGGACTGAATAATTCACCCCTCCACTTT.

This chain connects TRBV19 to TRBJ2-1; 10 bases match TRBD2. J was trimmed by 3 bases and V by 2 bases; bases with no gene match: 4. The CDR3 covers 16 residues. The germline V gene encodes CDR1 LNHDA and CDR2 SQIVND (reference sequence). This chain's CDR3 is CASSILGTSDYNEQFF. Written as DNA, the CDR3 is TGTGCCAGTAGTATATTGGGGACTAGCGACTACAATGAGCAGTTCTTC.

The chain recombines TRBV6-5 with TRBJ1-5; 7 positions agree with TRBD1. Germline CDR1 reads MNHEY; CDR2 reads SVGAGI. This CDR3 is 14 amino acids long. Trimming took 5 bases from V and 2 from J; bases not matched to a gene: 3. CDR3 amino acids: CASSRTGGNQPQHF. The CDR3 coding sequence is TGTGCCAGCAGTCGCACAGGGGGCAATCAGCCCCAGCATTTT.

The chain has TRBV28 and TRBJ2-7; 14 positions agree with TRBD2. The CDR3 has 16 residues. The germline V gene encodes CDR1 MDHEN and CDR2 SYDVKM. Unmatched junction bases numbered 4, after V lost 4 bases and J lost 2 bases. The CDR3 DNA reads as TGTGCCAGCAGTTCCCCGACTAGCGGGAGGGCCTACGAGCAGTACTTC. It yields the protein CASSSPTSGRAYEQYF. The full variable domain, completed using reference TRBV28 and TRBJ2-7, is DVKVTQSSRYLVKRTGEKVFLECVQDMDHENMFWYRQDPGLGLRLIYFSYDVKMKEKGDIPEGYSVSREKKERFSLILESASTNQTSMYLCASSSPTSGRAYEQYFGPGTRLTVT.

This clone came up once. The chain has TRBV19 and TRBJ1-1; D unclear. The CDR3 is 12 residues long. Per the germline V gene, CDR1 is LNHDA and CDR2 is SQIVND (reference sequence). The ends were cut back, 6 bases at V and 6 bases at J, with 11 bases in the middle. The CDR3 nucleotides read TGTGCCAGTAGAGGAGGAACCGCTGAAGCTTTCTTT. Protein sequence: CASRGGTAEAFF.

As concerns this clone: The sample contains more than one DNA sequence encoding this CDR3. The rearrangement joins TRBV18 to TRBJ1-5, with D hard to call. This CDR3 region has 14 residues. Germline V CDR1 and CDR2: KGHSH, LQKENI. The V end was cut by 3 bases, the J end by 0 bases, with 6 bases between. CDR3 region: CASSPEYSNQPQHF. In DNA form, the CDR3 reads TGTGCCAGCTCACCCGAGTATAGCAATCAGCCCCAGCATTTT. Based on the CDR3 plus reference TRBV18 and TRBJ1-5, the full variable domain is NAGVMQNPRHLVRRRGQEARLRCSPMKGHSHVYWYRQLPEEGLKFMVYLQKENIIDESGMPKERFSAEFPKEGPSILRIQQVVRGDSAAYFCASSPEYSNQPQHFGDGTRLSIL.

The chain couples TRBV24-1 to TRBJ2-1; possibly TRBD2 for D (6 bases). CDR3 length: 16 residues. Trimming removed 0 bases at V and 3 bases at J, with 11 bases between. Germline V gene sequence: CDR1 KGHDR, CDR2 SFDVKD. The CDR3 DNA reads TGTGCCACCAGTGATTTGGCTAGCGCGAGCTACAATGAGCAGTTCTTC. It translates to CATSDLASASYNEQFF.

The chain uses TRBV28 and TRBJ1-5, with D possibly being TRBD1 (6 bases). Germline V gene data show CDR1 as MDHEN and CDR2 as SYDVKM. This CDR3 contains 14 residues. V was clipped by 5 bases and J by 5 bases, with 13 bases between them. The CDR3 sequence is CASSRTEIHQPQHF. In DNA, the CDR3 is TGTGCCAGCAGTCGGACAGAAATTCATCAGCCCCAGCATTTT.